The clone carrying this T cell receptor (beta chain) was counted ten times or more. No antigen is known for it. Per germline, CDR1 DFQATT and CDR2 SNEGSKA (reference sequence). This CDR3 comprises 17 residues. J lost 5 bases, V lost 3 bases, and 13 bases had no gene match. This sample is drawn from a study of breast tumors, draining lymph nodes, adjacent tissues. Findings and caveats of the study: Luminal-like breast cancer showed significantly higher tumor–nontumor repertoire similarity than basal-like.

TCRdb fed the multiplex PCR reads into MiXCR, producing one record per CDR3 protein. The sample has tens of thousands of distinct CDR3 sequences; approximately 45% are singletons. This receptor was taken from a female donor with breast cancer. Some clones in this sample may be carry-over from other donors' samples. Sequenced input: breast tumor tissue. This chain joins TRBV20-1 and TRBJ2-5; 12 bases match TRBD2. The CDR3 region is CSASPPRTSGKWETQYF. Here the CDR3 DNA reads TGCAGTGCTAGCCCCCCTCGGACTAGCGGGAAATGGGAGACCCAGTACTTC.